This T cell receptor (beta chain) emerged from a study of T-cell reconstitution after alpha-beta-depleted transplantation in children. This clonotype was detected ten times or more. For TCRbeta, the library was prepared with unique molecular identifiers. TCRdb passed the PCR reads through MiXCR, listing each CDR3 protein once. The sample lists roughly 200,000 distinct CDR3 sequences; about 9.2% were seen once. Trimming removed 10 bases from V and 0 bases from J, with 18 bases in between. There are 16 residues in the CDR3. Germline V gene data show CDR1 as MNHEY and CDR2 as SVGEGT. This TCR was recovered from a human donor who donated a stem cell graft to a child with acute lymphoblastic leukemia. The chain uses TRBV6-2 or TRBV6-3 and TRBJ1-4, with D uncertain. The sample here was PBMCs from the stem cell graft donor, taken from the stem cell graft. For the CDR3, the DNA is TGTGCCACCACGATTGACTGGGATTCAACTAATGAAAAACTGTTTTTT. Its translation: CATTIDWDSTNEKLFF.